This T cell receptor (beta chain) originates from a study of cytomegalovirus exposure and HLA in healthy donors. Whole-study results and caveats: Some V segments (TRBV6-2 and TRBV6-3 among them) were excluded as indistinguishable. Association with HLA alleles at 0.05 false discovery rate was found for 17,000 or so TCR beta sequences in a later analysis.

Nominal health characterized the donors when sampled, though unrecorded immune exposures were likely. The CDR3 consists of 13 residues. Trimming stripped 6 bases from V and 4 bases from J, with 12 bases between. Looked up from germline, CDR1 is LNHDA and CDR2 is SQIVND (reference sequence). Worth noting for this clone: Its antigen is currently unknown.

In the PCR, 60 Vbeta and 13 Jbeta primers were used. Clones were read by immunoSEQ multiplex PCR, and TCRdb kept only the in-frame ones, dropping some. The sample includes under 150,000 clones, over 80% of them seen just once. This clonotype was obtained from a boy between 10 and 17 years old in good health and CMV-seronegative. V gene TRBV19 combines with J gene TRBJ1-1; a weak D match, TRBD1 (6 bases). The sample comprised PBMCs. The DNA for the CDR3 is TGTGCCAGTAGGGGGGAGGGGGGCACTGAAGCTTTCTTT. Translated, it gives CASRGEGGTEAFF.